This T cell receptor beta chain was observed in a study of blood T cell repertoires in COVID-19. At the level of the study: Samples came from the United States, Italy and Spain, spanning acute and convalescent COVID-19.

Sequenced by immunoSEQ multiplex PCR; TCRdb stores in-frame clones only, minus some. The sample holds a few hundred thousand clones, less than 95% seen once. The CDR3 has 13 amino acids. V was pared by 3 bases and J by 0 bases, with 4 bases between. Germline CDR1 reads SGHKS; CDR2 reads YYEKEE (reference sequence). Those enrolled, adults aged about 18 to 89 years, came from roughly 22 US areas. This rearrangement joins TRBV5-5 to TRBJ2-1; D is ambiguous. The TCR was taken from a man aged 18 to 30 who had recovered from COVID-19. The sample taken for sequencing was PBMCs or T cells enriched from blood (not recorded which). The CDR3 nucleotides are TGTGCCAGCAGCTATAGCTCCTACAATGAGCAGTTCTTC. As protein: CASSYSSYNEQFF.